The 27 T cell receptor beta chains given below trace back to one sample, sequenced in a study of shared clonotypes between healthy human individuals. Only in-frame clones appear in the TCRdb table, and some are missing; sequencing was by immunoSEQ multiplex PCR. The sample holds more than 2 million clones, roughly 95% seen once. What was sequenced was naive CD4+ T cells sorted from blood. Subset here: CD45RA+ positively selected. The receptors were sampled from a man aged 18 to 30 in good health.

The genes are TRBV28 and TRBJ1-1, with D perhaps matching TRBD1 (5 bases). CDR1 is MDHEN, CDR2 SYDVKM, per germline. The CDR3 spans 16 residues. V lost 2 bases and J 1 base, leaving 14 bases between the germline ends. The CDR3 bases are TGTGCCAGCAGTTTAAGGCAGGGCCTAAGGAACACTGAAGCTTTCTTT. This translates into CASSLRQGLRNTEAFF.

A word on this clone: At the DNA level, this CDR3 is encoded by other sequences in the same sample as well. The rearrangement uses TRBV5-1 and TRBJ2-3, with D unresolved. Germline lookup yields CDR1 SGHRS and CDR2 YFSETQ. V lost 2 bases, J lost 0 bases, and 4 bases lay in between. CDR3 size: 13 residues. CDR3 amino acids: CASSLGSTDTQYF. In DNA, the CDR3 is TGCGCCAGCAGCTTAGGGAGCACAGATACGCAGTATTTT. The full variable domain, with the rest looked up from reference TRBV5-1 and TRBJ2-3, is KAGVTQTPRYLIKTRGQQVTLSCSPISGHRSVSWYQQTPGQGLQFLFEYFSETQRNKGNFPGRFSGRQFSNSRSEMNVSTLELGDSALYLCASSLGSTDTQYFGPGTRLTVL.

This chain uses TRBV2 with TRBJ2-2; 9 bases line up with TRBD2. The J segment lost 4 bases and the V segment lost 4 bases, leaving 4 bases of the junction unmatched. Per the germline V gene, CDR1 is SNHLY and CDR2 is FYNNEI. The CDR3 length is 15 residues. The CDR3 sequence is CASSVLAGATGELFF. The CDR3 coding sequence is TGTGCCAGCAGTGTATTAGCGGGGGCCACCGGGGAGCTGTTTTTT.

The chain recombines TRBV7-3 with TRBJ2-3, with 11 bases fitting TRBD2. V lost 5 bases to trimming and J lost 8 bases; unmatched junction nucleotides: 15. The CDR3 runs 17 residues. From germline, CDR1 is SGHTA and CDR2 FQGTGA. The DNA of the CDR3 is TGTGCCAGCAGCCCCCATTCCGGGACTAGCGGATGGAGTACGCAGTATTTT. It is translated as CASSPHSGTSGWSTQYF.

The CDR3 DNA sequence: TGTGCCAGCAGCCCTGACGCCGGGGAGCTGTTTTTT. This codes for CASSPDAGELFF. This chain connects TRBV7-8 to TRBJ2-2, with no clear D. Germline CDR1 reads SGHVS; CDR2 reads FQNEAQ. Trimming took 5 bases from V and 6 from J, leaving 7 bases between them. CDR3 length: 12 residues.

CDR3 nucleotide sequence: TGTGCCTGGAGCGGGGGATCTATGACTGGAAACACCATATATTTT. Encoded protein: CAWSGGSMTGNTIYF. This chain joins TRBV30 and TRBJ1-3, with D tentatively TRBD1 (5 bases). Trimming cost V 3 bases and J 2 bases, with 14 bases left between them. Germline V lookup: CDR1 GTSNPN, CDR2 SVGIG (reference sequence). The CDR3 contains 15 residues.

This sequence joins TRBV6-6 and TRBJ2-4; 8 nucleotides line up with TRBD2. The junction had 15 bases not matched to a gene; V was cut back by 6 bases and J by 11 bases. CDR1 MNHNY and CDR2 SVGAGI come from the germline V gene (reference sequence). The length of the CDR3 is 15 residues. CDR3 in amino acids: CASSPPPGGEGVQYF. CDR3 coding DNA: TGTGCCAGCAGCCCCCCTCCCGGGGGGGAAGGGGTTCAGTACTTC.

The chain carries TRBV28 and TRBJ1-5; 7 nucleotides agree with TRBD1. V dropped 6 bases and J dropped 3; count of bases not matched to a gene: 8. The CDR3 length is 15 residues. Germline V gene sequence: CDR1 MDHEN, CDR2 SYDVKM. The CDR3 spells CASSLGDRINQPQHF. The DNA of the CDR3 is TGTGCCAGCAGCCTAGGGGACAGAATCAATCAGCCCCAGCATTTT.

A single count supports this clone. The chain combines TRBV2 with TRBJ2-2; D ambiguous. Germline CDR1 and CDR2: SNHLY and FYNNEI. This CDR3 region has 12 residues. The V and J ends lost 7 bases and 3 bases respectively, with 6 bases between them. The CDR3: CASTPDTGELFF. The CDR3 DNA reads as TGTGCCAGCACTCCGGACACCGGGGAGCTGTTTTTT.

This chain joins TRBV4-2 and TRBJ1-2, with TRBD1 as a possible D gene (5 bases). CDR3 size: 17 residues. V lost 3 bases, J lost 4 bases, and 21 bases lay in between. The germline CDR1 and CDR2 sequences are LGHNA and YNFKEQ. For the CDR3, the DNA is TGTGCCAGCAGCCAGTATTTAGCTTTGGGGGGGTCCTATGGCTACACCTTC. Translated: CASSQYLALGGSYGYTF.

The J gene is TRBJ2-7, the V gene TRBV6-1; TRBD1 matches 7 bases. The germline CDR1 and CDR2 sequences are MNHNS and SASEGT. The CDR3 extends over 15 amino acids. Trimming cost V 6 bases and J 3 bases; bases outside gene matches: 11. The CDR3 is CASSDRPGQSYEQYF. The CDR3 region has the DNA TGTGCCAGCAGCGATAGACCGGGACAGAGCTACGAGCAGTACTTC.

V and J are TRBV6-1 and TRBJ1-1; the match to TRBD1 covers 8 bases. The V gene end was trimmed by 4 bases and the J gene end by 6 bases; junction bases not matched to a gene: 7. Germline CDR1 and CDR2: MNHNS and SASEGT. CDR3 length: 14 residues. The DNA of the CDR3 is TGTGCCAGCAGTGTTTGGACAGGGAGAGCTGAAGCTTTCTTT. This encodes CASSVWTGRAEAFF.

This clone appeared a single time. The chain couples TRBV4-3 to TRBJ2-1; 14 nucleotides agree with TRBD2. CDR1 and CDR2 (germline): LGHNA, YSLEER. V was pared by 0 bases and J by 6 bases, with 7 bases of the junction left unmatched. The CDR3 covers 18 residues. The CDR3 DNA reads as TGCGCCAGCAGCCAAGATCTCCTAGGACTAGCGGGAGGCAATGAGCAGTTCTTC. It specifies CASSQDLLGLAGGNEQFF.

In the case of this clone: This CDR3 is also generated by other DNA sequences in the sample. The chain joins TRBV7-2 to TRBJ2-7; D might be TRBD2 (6 bases). Germline values: CDR1 SGHTA, CDR2 FQGNSA. V was trimmed by 1 base and J by 0 bases, leaving 10 bases between them. The CDR3 has 15 residues. The CDR3 region is CASSLVAGTSYEQYF. The CDR3 bases are TGTGCCAGCAGCTTAGTGGCGGGAACCTCCTACGAGCAGTACTTC. The full variable domain, completed using reference TRBV7-2 and TRBJ2-7, is GAGVSQSPSNKVTEKGKDVELRCDPISGHTALYWYRQSLGQGLEFLIYFQGNSAPDKSGLPSDRFSAERTGGSVSTLTIQRTQQEDSAVYLCASSLVAGTSYEQYFGPGTRLTVT.

The gene calls are TRBV18 and TRBJ1-6, with D uncertain. The CDR3 totals 16 residues. Per germline, CDR1 KGHSH and CDR2 LQKENI. V dropped 4 bases and J dropped 0 bases, with 10 bases sitting between them. CDR3 residues: CASSLGVGSYNSPLHF. In DNA form, the CDR3 reads TGTGCCAGCTCACTCGGAGTCGGCTCCTATAATTCACCCCTCCACTTT.

The chain combines TRBV5-4 with TRBJ2-5, with TRBD2 identical over 13 bases. CDR1 and CDR2 from the germline V gene are SGHNT and YYREEE (reference sequence). The CDR3 covers 15 residues. With 5 bases clipped from V and 5 bases from J, the junction kept 6 bases outside the gene matches. This chain's CDR3 is CASSTGLAGAETQYF. The CDR3 DNA is TGTGCCAGCAGTACAGGACTAGCGGGGGCGGAGACCCAGTACTTC.

The chain joins TRBV7-6 to TRBJ2-2; D unclear. Trimming removed 3 bases at V and 0 bases at J, with 14 bases between. This CDR3 is built from 17 residues. The germline V gene has CDR1 SGHVS and CDR2 FNYEAQ. CDR3 in amino acids: CASSLLKGPTNTGELFF. The CDR3 DNA reads as TGTGCCAGCAGCTTGTTGAAGGGTCCAACGAACACCGGGGAGCTGTTTTTT.

The V and J genes are TRBV7-9 and TRBJ2-1; TRBD2 is a possible D gene (6 bases). V was shortened by 4 bases and J by 8 bases, with 15 bases between the two germline ends. Germline CDR1 reads SEHNR; CDR2 reads FQNEAQ (reference sequence). This CDR3 is built from 14 residues. The CDR3 sequence: CASSSQRAWDEQFF. The CDR3 coding sequence is TGTGCCAGCAGCTCACAGCGGGCATGGGATGAGCAGTTCTTC.

The chain joins TRBV6-6 to TRBJ2-3; 7 bases agree with TRBD2. V was pared by 4 bases and J by 0 bases, with 4 bases of the junction left unmatched. Looked up from germline, CDR1 is MNHNY and CDR2 is SVGAGI (reference sequence). The CDR3 runs 15 residues. DNA for the CDR3: TGTGCCAGCAGTTCGGGGAGGGTTAGCACAGATACGCAGTATTTT. The encoded protein is CASSSGRVSTDTQYF.

The rearrangement joins TRBV10-3 to TRBJ2-1, with 9 bases fitting TRBD2. The germline V gene has CDR1 ENHRY and CDR2 SYGVKD. The CDR3 runs 14 residues. V was clipped by 6 bases and J by 8 bases; unmatched bases: 8. CDR3 coding DNA: TGTGCCATCAGCCAGGGACTAGCTCTCGATGAGCAGTTCTTC. Residues: CAISQGLALDEQFF.

This rearrangement joins TRBV7-3 to TRBJ2-3; perhaps TRBD2 as D (5 bases). Germline V gene sequence: CDR1 SGHTA, CDR2 FQGTGA. The CDR3 consists of 14 residues. With 2 bases removed from V and 6 bases from J, the gap between germline ends came to 12 bases. In nucleotides, the CDR3 is TGTGCCAGCAGCTTAGGGCCCCCGGGGGATACGCAGTATTTT. It encodes CASSLGPPGDTQYF.

The V gene is TRBV28, the J gene TRBJ2-7; 9 bases match TRBD1. The germline CDR1 and CDR2 sequences are MDHEN and SYDVKM. The CDR3 is 16 residues long. The junction had 11 bases not matched to a gene; V was cut back by 4 bases and J by 4 bases. The CDR3 is CASSSASGQGTYEQYF. The CDR3 nucleotides read TGTGCCAGCAGTTCCGCCTCGGGACAGGGAACGTACGAGCAGTACTTC.

This clone showed up just once. The J gene is TRBJ1-2, the V gene TRBV5-4, with TRBD1 matching over 8 bases. Trimming at V came to 3 bases and at J to 7 bases, leaving 11 bases not matched to a gene. The germline V gene has CDR1 SGHNT and CDR2 YYREEE (reference sequence). The CDR3 has 15 residues. CDR3 sequence reads: CASSWDGQGIGGYTF. The DNA of the CDR3 is TGTGCCAGCAGCTGGGATGGACAGGGAATAGGTGGCTACACCTTC.

The rearrangement joins TRBV9 to TRBJ1-2; D unclear. The CDR3 covers 10 residues. V lost 7 bases and J 5 bases, leaving 6 bases between the germline ends. The germline V gene has CDR1 SGDLS and CDR2 YYNGEE. The CDR3 reads CASAGYGYTF. In DNA form, the CDR3 reads TGTGCCAGCGCGGGGTATGGCTACACCTTC.

The gene calls are TRBV7-2 and TRBJ2-7; 13 bases align to TRBD2. The CDR3 runs to 16 residues. Germline assignment: CDR1 SGHTA and CDR2 FQGNSA. V lost 5 bases, J lost 0 bases, and 4 bases stayed unmatched. The CDR3 bases are TGTGCCAGCAGCCCTACTAGCGGGAGGGCCTCCTACGAGCAGTACTTC. Protein product: CASSPTSGRASYEQYF.

J is TRBJ1-5 and V is TRBV10-3; D gene unclear. Looked up from germline, CDR1 is ENHRY and CDR2 is SYGVKD. The CDR3 extends over 14 amino acids. The V and J ends lost 4 bases and 6 bases respectively, with 13 bases between them. This chain's CDR3 is CAISANSVVQPQHF. CDR3 nucleotides: TGTGCCATCAGTGCAAACAGTGTGGTTCAGCCCCAGCATTTT.

In the case of this clone: Other DNA sequences in this specimen translate into the identical CDR3. The chain employs TRBV7-9 and TRBJ2-7, with D hard to call. V was trimmed by 5 bases and J by 7 bases, leaving 9 bases between them. Per germline, CDR1 SEHNR and CDR2 FQNEAQ (reference sequence). CDR3 length: 11 residues. The CDR3 DNA sequence: TGTGCCAGCAGCCGACTGGGAGAGCAGTACTTC. It is translated as CASSRLGEQYF.